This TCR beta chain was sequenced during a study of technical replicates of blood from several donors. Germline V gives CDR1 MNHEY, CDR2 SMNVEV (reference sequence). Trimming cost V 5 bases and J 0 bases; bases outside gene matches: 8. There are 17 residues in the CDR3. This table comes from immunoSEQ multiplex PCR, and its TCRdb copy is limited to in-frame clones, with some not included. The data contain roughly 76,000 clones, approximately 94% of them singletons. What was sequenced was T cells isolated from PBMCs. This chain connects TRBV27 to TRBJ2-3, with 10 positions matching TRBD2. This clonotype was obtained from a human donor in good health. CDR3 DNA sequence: TGTGCCAGCAGTCCCCCTAGCGGGAGAGGGAGCACAGATACGCAGTATTTT. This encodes CASSPPSGRGSTDTQYF.